Below, 6 T cell receptor beta chains from the same sample are listed, as sequenced in a study of shared clonotypes between healthy human individuals (dated by TCRdb to about 2020). The library was generated by the immunoSEQ multiplex PCR assay. In its TCRdb copy, this immuneACCESS table keeps in-frame sequences only and misses some clones. Where compared with another copy, unresolved V genes explain less than half of these, and the others have no known cause. Within this sample are millions of clones, with 85% to 95% of them counted one time only. The biggest ten clones account for under 2% of the sample. CD8 naive samples consisted of CD45RO-negative cells that were positively selected for CCR7, yielding a CD45RA+CCR7+ population without TemRA cells. Sequenced material: naive CD8+ T cells from PBMCs. In the paper's terms, the cell subset or site label means: CD45RA+CCR7+. The receptors stem from a man younger than 35 in good health. Some clones in this sample may be carry-over from other donors' samples.

The chain uses TRBV27 and TRBJ2-3; 7 nucleotides line up with TRBD2. V shed 10 bases and J 5 bases; nucleotides not matched to a gene: 9. This CDR3 has 13 residues. Germline CDR1 MNHEY, CDR2 SMNVEV (reference sequence). The CDR3 nucleotides are TGTGCCACGGGGATCTTAGCGGGAGATACGCAGTATTTT. It encodes CATGILAGDTQYF.

This chain links TRBV7-9 with TRBJ2-3, with unresolved D. V was clipped by 0 bases and J by 4 bases, with 5 bases between them. The CDR3 runs 13 residues. The germline V gene has CDR1 SEHNR and CDR2 FQNEAQ (reference sequence). The CDR3 loop is CASSLALPDTQYF. The CDR3 DNA reads as TGTGCCAGCAGCTTAGCCCTTCCAGATACGCAGTATTTT.

This clone was seen only once. The rearrangement uses TRBV7-6 and TRBJ1-2; TRBD1 matches 9 bases. Trimming cost V 5 bases and J 4 bases; bases outside gene matches: 8. The CDR3 runs to 15 residues. Germline V gene sequence: CDR1 SGHVS, CDR2 FNYEAQ. The CDR3 sequence is CASSLTGGETYGYTF. CDR3 nucleotides: TGTGCCAGCAGCCTAACAGGGGGCGAGACCTATGGCTACACCTTC.

The rearrangement uses TRBV7-2 and TRBJ1-2, with unresolved D. In germline, CDR1 is SGHTA, CDR2 FQGNSA. The CDR3 covers 16 residues. V lost 5 bases and J lost 2, with 18 bases in between. Here the CDR3 reads CASSPHPRSSNYGYTF. Written as DNA, the CDR3 is TGTGCCAGCAGCCCCCACCCCCGGTCCTCCAACTATGGCTACACCTTC.

A word on this clone: This same CDR3 is encoded by further DNA sequences in the sample. The chain carries TRBV27 and TRBJ2-7; maybe TRBD2 (6 bases). The length of the CDR3 is 12 residues. The germline V gene encodes CDR1 MNHEY and CDR2 SMNVEV (reference sequence). Deletions cut 5 bases from V and 6 bases from J, with 11 bases between. The CDR3 sequence: CASSLGGVEQYF. In nucleotides, the CDR3 is TGTGCCAGCAGTCTCGGAGGGGTCGAGCAGTACTTC.

As concerns this clone: Distinct nucleotide sequences in the sample also encode this CDR3. CDR3 region: CASSLAGRYEQYF. CDR3 sequence (DNA): TGTGCCAGCAGCTTGGCCGGAAGATACGAGCAGTACTTC. V usage is TRBV5-6 and J usage is TRBJ2-7; D gene ambiguous. The CDR3 sequence is 13 residues long. V gave up 0 bases and J gave up 4 bases, with 8 bases separating them. Germline CDR1 and CDR2: SGHDT and YYEEEE.